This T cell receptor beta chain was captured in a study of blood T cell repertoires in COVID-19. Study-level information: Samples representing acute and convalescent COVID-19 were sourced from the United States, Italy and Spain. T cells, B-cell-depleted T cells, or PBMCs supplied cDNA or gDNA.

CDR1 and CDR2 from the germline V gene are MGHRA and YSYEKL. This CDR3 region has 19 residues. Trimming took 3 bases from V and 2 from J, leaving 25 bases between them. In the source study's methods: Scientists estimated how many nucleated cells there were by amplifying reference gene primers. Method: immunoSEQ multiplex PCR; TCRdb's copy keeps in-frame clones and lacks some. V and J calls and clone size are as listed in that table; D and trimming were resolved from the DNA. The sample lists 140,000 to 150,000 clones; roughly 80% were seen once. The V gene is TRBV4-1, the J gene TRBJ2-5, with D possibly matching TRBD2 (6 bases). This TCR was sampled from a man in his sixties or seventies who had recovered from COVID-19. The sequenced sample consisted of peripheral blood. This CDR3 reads CASSHTPEGGIGRQETQYF. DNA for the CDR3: TGCGCCAGCAGCCACACCCCCGAGGGCGGGATAGGGAGACAAGAGACCCAGTACTTC.